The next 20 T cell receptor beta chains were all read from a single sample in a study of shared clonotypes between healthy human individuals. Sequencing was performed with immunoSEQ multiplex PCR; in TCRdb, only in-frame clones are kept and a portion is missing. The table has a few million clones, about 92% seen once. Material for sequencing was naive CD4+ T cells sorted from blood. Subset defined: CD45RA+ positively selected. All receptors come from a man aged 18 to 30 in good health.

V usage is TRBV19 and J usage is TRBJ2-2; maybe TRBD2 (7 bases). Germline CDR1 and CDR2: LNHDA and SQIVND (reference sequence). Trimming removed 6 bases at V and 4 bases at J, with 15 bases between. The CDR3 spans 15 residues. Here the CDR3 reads CASRAFGGATGELFF. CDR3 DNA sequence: TGTGCCAGTAGAGCGTTTGGGGGGGCCACCGGGGAGCTGTTTTTT.

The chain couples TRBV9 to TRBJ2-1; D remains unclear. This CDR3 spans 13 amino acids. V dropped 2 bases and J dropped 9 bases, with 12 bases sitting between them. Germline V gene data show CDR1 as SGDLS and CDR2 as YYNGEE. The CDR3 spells CASSVSPAGEQFF. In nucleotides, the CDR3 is TGTGCCAGCAGCGTTTCCCCCGCCGGTGAGCAGTTCTTC.

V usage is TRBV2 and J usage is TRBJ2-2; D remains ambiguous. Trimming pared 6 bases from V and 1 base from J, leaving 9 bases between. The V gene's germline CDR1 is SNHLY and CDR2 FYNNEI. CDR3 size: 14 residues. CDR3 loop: CASSQQMNTGELFF. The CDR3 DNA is TGTGCCAGCAGCCAACAGATGAACACCGGGGAGCTGTTTTTT.

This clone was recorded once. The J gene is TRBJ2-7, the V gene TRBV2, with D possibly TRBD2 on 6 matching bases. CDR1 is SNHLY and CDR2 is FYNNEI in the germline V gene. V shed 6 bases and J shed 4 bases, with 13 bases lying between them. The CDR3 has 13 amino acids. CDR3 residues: CASSLVGTYEQYF. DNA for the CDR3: TGTGCCAGCAGCCTCGTAGGGACTTACGAGCAGTACTTC.

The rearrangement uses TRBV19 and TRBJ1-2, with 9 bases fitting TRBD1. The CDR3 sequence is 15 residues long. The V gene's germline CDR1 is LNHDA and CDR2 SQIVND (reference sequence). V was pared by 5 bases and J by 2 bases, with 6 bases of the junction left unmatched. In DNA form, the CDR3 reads TGTGCCAGTAGTGTTAACAGGGGGCCCAACTATGGCTACACCTTC. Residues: CASSVNRGPNYGYTF. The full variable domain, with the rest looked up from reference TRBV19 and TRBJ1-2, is DGGITQSPKYLFRKEGQNVTLSCEQNLNHDAMYWYRQDPGQGLRLIYYSQIVNDFQKGDIAEGYSVSREKKESFPLTVTSAQKNPTAFYLCASSVNRGPNYGYTFGSGTRLTVV.

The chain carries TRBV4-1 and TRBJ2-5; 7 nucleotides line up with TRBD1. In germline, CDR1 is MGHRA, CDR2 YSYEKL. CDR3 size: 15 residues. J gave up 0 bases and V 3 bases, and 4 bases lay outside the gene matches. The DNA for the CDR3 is TGCGCCAGCAGCCACCTGGGACAGTACCAAGAGACCCAGTACTTC. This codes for CASSHLGQYQETQYF.

The chain's CDR3 is CASSLRPGGPSSSGEQYF. The CDR3 bases are TGCGCCAGCAGCTTACGTCCGGGAGGGCCTTCCTCCTCAGGTGAGCAGTACTTC. V and J are TRBV5-1 and TRBJ2-7, with 8 nucleotides matching TRBD2. CDR1 is SGHRS and CDR2 is YFSETQ in the germline V gene. J gave up 7 bases and V 2 bases, and 20 bases lay outside the gene matches. The CDR3 loop spans 18 amino acids.

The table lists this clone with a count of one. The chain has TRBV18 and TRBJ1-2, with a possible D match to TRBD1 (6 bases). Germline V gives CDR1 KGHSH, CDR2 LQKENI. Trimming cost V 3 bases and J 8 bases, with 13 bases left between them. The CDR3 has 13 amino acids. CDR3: CASSPEQGRGYTF. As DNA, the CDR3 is TGTGCCAGCTCACCCGAACAGGGTAGAGGCTACACCTTC. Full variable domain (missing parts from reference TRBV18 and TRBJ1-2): NAGVMQNPRHLVRRRGQEARLRCSPMKGHSHVYWYRQLPEEGLKFMVYLQKENIIDESGMPKERFSAEFPKEGPSILRIQQVVRGDSAAYFCASSPEQGRGYTFGSGTRLTVV.

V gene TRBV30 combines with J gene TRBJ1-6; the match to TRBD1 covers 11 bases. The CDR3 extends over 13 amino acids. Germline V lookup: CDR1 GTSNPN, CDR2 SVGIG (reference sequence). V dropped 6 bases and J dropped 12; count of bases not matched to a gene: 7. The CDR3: CACKGQGVGPLHF. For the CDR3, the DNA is TGTGCCTGCAAGGGACAGGGGGTGGGACCCCTCCACTTT.

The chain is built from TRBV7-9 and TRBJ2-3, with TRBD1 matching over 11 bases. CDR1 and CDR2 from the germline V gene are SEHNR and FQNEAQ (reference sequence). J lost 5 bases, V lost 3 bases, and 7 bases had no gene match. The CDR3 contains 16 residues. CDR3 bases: TGTGCCAGCAGCTTTCGGCGGACAGGGGGCGTAGATACGCAGTATTTT. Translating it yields CASSFRRTGGVDTQYF.

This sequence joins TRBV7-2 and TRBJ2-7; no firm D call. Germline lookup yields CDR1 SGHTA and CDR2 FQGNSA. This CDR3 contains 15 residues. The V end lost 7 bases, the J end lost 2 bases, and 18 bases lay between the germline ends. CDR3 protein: CASTDSTQGAYEQYF. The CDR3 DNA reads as TGTGCCAGCACCGATAGCACCCAAGGAGCCTACGAGCAGTACTTC.

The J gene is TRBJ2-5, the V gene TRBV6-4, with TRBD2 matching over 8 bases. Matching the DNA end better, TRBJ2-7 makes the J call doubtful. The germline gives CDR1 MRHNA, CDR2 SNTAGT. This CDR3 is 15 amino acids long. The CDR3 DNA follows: TGTGCCAGCAGTGACCGAGGACTAGCCTCCTACGAGCAGTACTTC. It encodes CASSDRGLASYEQYF.

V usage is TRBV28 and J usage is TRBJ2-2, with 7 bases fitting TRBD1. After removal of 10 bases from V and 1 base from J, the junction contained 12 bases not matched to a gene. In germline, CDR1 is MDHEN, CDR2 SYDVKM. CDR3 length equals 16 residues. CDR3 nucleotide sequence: TGTGCCACCAACATAGACAGGGCCTTGAACACCGGGGAGCTGTTTTTT. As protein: CATNIDRALNTGELFF.

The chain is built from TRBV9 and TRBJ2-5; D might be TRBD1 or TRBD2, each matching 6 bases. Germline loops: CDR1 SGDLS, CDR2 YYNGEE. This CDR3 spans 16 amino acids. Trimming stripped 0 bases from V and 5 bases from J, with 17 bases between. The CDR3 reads CASSVGHGGGGETQYF. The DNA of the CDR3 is TGTGCCAGCAGCGTAGGGCACGGGGGCGGCGGGGAGACCCAGTACTTC.

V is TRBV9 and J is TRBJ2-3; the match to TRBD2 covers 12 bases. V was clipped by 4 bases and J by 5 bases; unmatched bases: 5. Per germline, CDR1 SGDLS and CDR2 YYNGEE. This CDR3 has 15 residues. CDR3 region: CASSQTSGRIDTQYF. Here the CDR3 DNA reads TGTGCCAGCAGCCAAACTAGCGGGAGGATAGATACGCAGTATTTT.

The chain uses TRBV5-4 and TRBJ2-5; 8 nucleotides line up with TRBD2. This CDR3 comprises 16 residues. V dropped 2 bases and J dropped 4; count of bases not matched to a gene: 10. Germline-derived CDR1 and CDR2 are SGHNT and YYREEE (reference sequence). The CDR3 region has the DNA TGTGCCAGCAGCTTTGGCGCGGGGGGTATGAGAGAGACCCAGTACTTC. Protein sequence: CASSFGAGGMRETQYF.

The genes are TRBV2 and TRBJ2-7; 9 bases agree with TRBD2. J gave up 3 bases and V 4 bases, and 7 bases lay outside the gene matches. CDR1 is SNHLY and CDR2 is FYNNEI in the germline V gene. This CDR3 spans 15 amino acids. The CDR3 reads CASSVQAGGSYEQYF. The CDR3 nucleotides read TGTGCCAGCAGTGTCCAAGCGGGAGGTAGCTACGAGCAGTACTTC.

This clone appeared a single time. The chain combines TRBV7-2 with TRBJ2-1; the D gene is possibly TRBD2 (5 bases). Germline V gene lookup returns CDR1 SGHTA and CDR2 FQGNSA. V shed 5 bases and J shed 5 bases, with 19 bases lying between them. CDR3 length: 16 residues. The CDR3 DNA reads TGTGCCAGCAGCCCCGGACTCCCCTCCCTGCACAATGAGCAGTTCTTC. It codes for CASSPGLPSLHNEQFF. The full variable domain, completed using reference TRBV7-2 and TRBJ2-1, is GAGVSQSPSNKVTEKGKDVELRCDPISGHTALYWYRQSLGQGLEFLIYFQGNSAPDKSGLPSDRFSAERTGGSVSTLTIQRTQQEDSAVYLCASSPGLPSLHNEQFFGPGTRLTVL.

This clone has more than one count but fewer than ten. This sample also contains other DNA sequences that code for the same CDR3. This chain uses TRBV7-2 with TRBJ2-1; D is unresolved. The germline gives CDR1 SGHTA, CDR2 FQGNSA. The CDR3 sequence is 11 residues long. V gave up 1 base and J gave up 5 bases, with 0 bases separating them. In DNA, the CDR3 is TGTGCCAGCAGCTTAGACAATGAGCAGTTCTTC. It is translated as CASSLDNEQFF.

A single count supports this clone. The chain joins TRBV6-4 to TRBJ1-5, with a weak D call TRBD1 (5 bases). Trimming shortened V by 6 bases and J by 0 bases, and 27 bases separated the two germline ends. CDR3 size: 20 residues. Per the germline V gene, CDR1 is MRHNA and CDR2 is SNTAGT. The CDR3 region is CASRAGWTRGALYSNQPQHF. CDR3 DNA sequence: TGTGCCAGCAGGGCAGGGTGGACGCGAGGGGCCCTATATAGCAATCAGCCCCAGCATTTT.